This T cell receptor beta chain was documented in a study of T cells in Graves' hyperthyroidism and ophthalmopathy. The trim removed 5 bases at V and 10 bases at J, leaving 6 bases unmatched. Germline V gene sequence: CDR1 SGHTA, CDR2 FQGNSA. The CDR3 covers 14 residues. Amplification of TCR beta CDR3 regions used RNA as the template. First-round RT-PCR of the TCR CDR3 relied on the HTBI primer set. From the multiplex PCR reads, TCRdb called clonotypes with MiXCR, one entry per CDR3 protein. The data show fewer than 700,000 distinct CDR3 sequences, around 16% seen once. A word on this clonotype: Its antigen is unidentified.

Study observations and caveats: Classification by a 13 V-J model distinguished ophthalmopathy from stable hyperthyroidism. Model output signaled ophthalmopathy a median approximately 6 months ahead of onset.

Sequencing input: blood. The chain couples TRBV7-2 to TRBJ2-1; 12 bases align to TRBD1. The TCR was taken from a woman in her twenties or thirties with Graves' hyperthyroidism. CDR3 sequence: CASSLGQGAREQFF. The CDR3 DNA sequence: TGTGCCAGCAGCCTGGGACAGGGGGCTAGAGAGCAGTTCTTC.